These T cell receptor beta chains were read from a single sample in a study of shared clonotypes between healthy human individuals. Data came from immunoSEQ multiplex PCR; TCRdb stores just in-frame clones and leaves some out. The sample lists around 2,100,000 clones; less than 95% were seen once. The sample comprised naive CD8+ T cells sorted from blood. Receptor source: a man between 18 and 35 years old in good health. The CDR3 runs from the conserved cysteine through the conserved F or W. D genes are given only for firm matches. A clone size is listed for some rows: how often the clone was seen (once, few, many), or a class if it is expanded.

clone_size d_call j_call v_call cdr3_length cdr3_nt cdr3_aa
- - TRBJ2-7 TRBV13 13 TGTGCCAGCAGCTTAGGGGCTCAGAGTGAGCAGTACTTC CASSLGAQSEQYF
- - TRBJ2-1 TRBV6-6 12 TGTGCCAGCAGTTACAACAACAATGAGCAGTTCTTC CASSYNNNEQFF
- TRBD2 TRBJ2-5 TRBV4-2 18 TGTGCCAGCAGCCAAGACCCCGTGATAGCGGGGGGGCAAGAGACCCAGTACTTC CASSQDPVIAGGQETQYF
- - TRBJ1-5 TRBV6-1 14 TGTGCCAGCAGTGAATGGACGGGGAATCAGCCCCAGCATTTT CASSEWTGNQPQHF
- - TRBJ2-1 TRBV5-1 15 TGCGCCAGCAGAATCAGCGGAGGCTCCTACAATGAGCAGTTCTTC CASRISGGSYNEQFF
- - TRBJ2-7 TRBV21-1 16 TGTGCCAGCAGCAAAGCTTCGGGGGGAGTCGCCTACGAGCAGTACTTC CASSKASGGVAYEQYF
- - TRBJ1-1 TRBV7-7 13 TGTGCTAGCAGCTTGAGTGAGGGCACTGAAGCTTTCTTT CASSLSEGTEAFF
- - TRBJ1-5 TRBV13 13 TGTGCCAGCAGCACAGGGATGGGTCAGCCCCAGCATTTT CASSTGMGQPQHF
- TRBD2 TRBJ2-3 TRBV27 16 TGTGCCAGCAGTTTCCTAGCGGGGGGGCCTCAAGATACGCAGTATTTT CASSFLAGGPQDTQYF
- - TRBJ2-5 TRBV29-1 16 TGCAGCGTTGAAGATCAAACCAGGGAGATCCAAGAGACCCAGTACTTC CSVEDQTREIQETQYF
- TRBD2 TRBJ2-7 TRBV2 19 TGTGCCAGCAGTGACCCGGGTACTAGCGGGAGGGTGGGCTCCTACGAGCAGTACTTC CASSDPGTSGRVGSYEQYF
- - TRBJ2-3 TRBV13 18 TGTGCCAGCAGCCTCCCCCTTGGAGGCAACACTAGCACAGATACGCAGTATTTT CASSLPLGGNTSTDTQYF
- - TRBJ2-2 TRBV11-3 12 TGTGCCAGCAGCTCCGACTCCGGGGAGCTGTTTTTT CASSSDSGELFF
- - TRBJ2-7 TRBV9 14 TGTGCCAGCAGCGCCTCCGGGGCGCCTCACGAGCAGTACTTC CASSASGAPHEQYF
- TRBD2 TRBJ2-2 TRBV29-1 15 TGCAGCGTGGAGGGGCGGGGGGCCCACACCGGGGAGCTGTTTTTT CSVEGRGAHTGELFF
- TRBD1 TRBJ1-1 TRBV5-6 12 TGTGCCAGCAGCTCAGGGGGCCCGGGTGCTTTCTTT CASSSGGPGAFF
- TRBD2 TRBJ2-2 TRBV30 13 TGTGCCTGGAGTACTAGCGTCGCCGGGGAGCTGTTTTTT CAWSTSVAGELFF
once - TRBJ2-2 TRBV7-9 14 TGTGCCAGCAGCGAGGGTCGAGTGAACGGGGAGCTGTTTTTT CASSEGRVNGELFF
- TRBD2 TRBJ2-7 TRBV4-1 19 TGCGCCAGCAGCCCGAAGGGAAGCGGGAGCCCGGTTTACTCCTACGAGCAGTACTTC CASSPKGSGSPVYSYEQYF
- TRBD2 TRBJ2-3 TRBV4-3 15 TGCGCCAGCAGCAAGCTAGCGGGAGTCACAGATACGCAGTATTTT CASSKLAGVTDTQYF
once - TRBJ2-7 TRBV9 15 TGTGCCAGCAGCCCTTCGGCGACGAGCTCCTACGAGCAGTACTTC CASSPSATSSYEQYF
- TRBD1 TRBJ1-3 TRBV4-1 15 TGCGCCAGCAGCCAAACGACAGGGTCTGGAAACACCATATATTTT CASSQTTGSGNTIYF
- TRBD2 TRBJ2-7 TRBV27 14 TGTGCCAGCAGTTCCTGGCGGGAGTCCTACGAGCAGTACTTC CASSSWRESYEQYF
- - TRBJ1-2 TRBV5-4 13 TGTGCCAGCAGCTATTGGACAGCTTATGGCTACACCTTC CASSYWTAYGYTF
- - TRBJ2-3 TRBV13 12 TGTGCCAGCCGCTGGGGCACAGATACGCAGTATTTT CASRWGTDTQYF
- - TRBJ1-3 TRBV6-4 14 TGTGCCAGCAGTGACACGGATTGTGGAAACACCATATATTTT CASSDTDCGNTIYF
- - TRBJ2-7 TRBV9 13 TGTGCCAGCAGCGTATCCAGCTCCTACGAGCAGTACTTC CASSVSSSYEQYF
- - TRBJ1-1 TRBV19 15 TGTGCCAGTAGTGATGAGTGGGGTTTGGGCACTGAAGCTTTCTTT CASSDEWGLGTEAFF
- - TRBJ2-1 TRBV16 10 TGTGCCAGTACATCCAATGAGCAGTTCTTC CASTSNEQFF
- - TRBJ2-7 TRBV11-2 12 TGTGCCAGCAGCCCGGACACCATGGAGCAGTACTTC CASSPDTMEQYF
- - TRBJ1-5 TRBV5-1 15 TGCGCCAGCAGCGTGGACAGTTATAGCAATCAGCCCCAGCATTTT CASSVDSYSNQPQHF
- - TRBJ2-7 TRBV21-1 17 TGTGCCAGCAGCCCCGGACCGAAGAACTTTGGCTCCTACGAGCAGTACTTC CASSPGPKNFGSYEQYF
- TRBD1 TRBJ2-2 TRBV7-9 19 TGTGCCAGCAGCCCTCCCCAGGGGGAGTCGGCAAGGGTCACCGGGGAGCTGTTTTTT CASSPPQGESARVTGELFF
once TRBD2 TRBJ2-1 TRBV7-9 16 TGTGCCAGCAGCTTAGTCGGGCTAGCGGGGGATCATGAGCAGTTCTTC CASSLVGLAGDHEQFF
- - TRBJ1-5 TRBV28 11 TGTGCCAGCAGTCACGGGGGGCCCCAGCATTTT CASSHGGPQHF
- TRBD2 TRBJ2-7 TRBV19 13 TGTGCCAGTAGTCCCGCGGGGGCCTACGAGCAGTACTTC CASSPAGAYEQYF
- TRBD1 TRBJ2-5 TRBV10-3 14 TGTGCCATCGGGGGTAGGGGGCCACAAGAGACCCAGTACTTC CAIGGRGPQETQYF
- - TRBJ2-5 TRBV4-2 13 TGTGCCAGCAGCCAAGGCCCCTTGGAGACCCAGTACTTC CASSQGPLETQYF
- - TRBJ2-1 TRBV9 16 TGTGCCAGCAGCCCCCAAACTAGGATAGGAGCATGGGAGCAGTTCTTC CASSPQTRIGAWEQFF
- - TRBJ1-2 TRBV9 13 TGTGCCAGCAGCGCTCAGGGGAACTATGGCTACACCTTC CASSAQGNYGYTF
once - TRBJ1-2 TRBV30 15 TGTGCCTGGACTGGGAGTGACAGAGGGGTTGATGGCTACACCTTC CAWTGSDRGVDGYTF
- TRBD1 TRBJ2-7 TRBV11-2 15 TGTGCCAGCAGCTTCGGAACAGGGGGATTCTACGAGCAGTACTTC CASSFGTGGFYEQYF
- - TRBJ1-5 TRBV11-2 17 TGTGCCAGCAGCTTAGTCGGGACCCAGGGCCTCAATCAGCCCCAGCATTTT CASSLVGTQGLNQPQHF
- TRBD2 TRBJ2-3 TRBV11-2 17 TGTGCCAGCAGCCTTCCTACAGGCGGGAGGATTGCAGATACGCAGTATTTT CASSLPTGGRIADTQYF